This passage covers 20 T cell receptor beta chains from one sample sequenced in a study of shared clonotypes between healthy human individuals. The repertoire was sequenced with immunoSEQ multiplex PCR; TCRdb's copy has only in-frame clones and lacks some. The sample holds 2 million to 2.5 million clones, around 95% seen once. The sequencing input was naive CD4+ T cells sorted from blood. Subset reported: CD45RA+ positively selected. The receptor source for this set is a man younger than 30 in good health.

As for this clone: The sample contains more than one DNA sequence encoding this CDR3. The J gene is TRBJ2-1, the V gene TRBV7-8; 7 bases line up with TRBD1. J lost 6 bases, V lost 1 base, and 0 bases had no gene match. The germline gives CDR1 SGHVS, CDR2 FQNEAQ. This CDR3 contains 13 residues. DNA of the CDR3: TGTGCCAGCAGCTTAGACAGGGGCAATGAGCAGTTCTTC. Its protein product is CASSLDRGNEQFF.

The chain combines TRBV10-3 with TRBJ2-5, with a weak D call TRBD2 (7 bases). The germline V gene has CDR1 ENHRY and CDR2 SYGVKD. V gave up 8 bases and J gave up 5 bases, with 9 bases separating them. The CDR3 extends over 11 amino acids. In DNA, the CDR3 is TGTGCCATCGGGGGGGCGGAGACCCAGTACTTC. This gives the protein CAIGGAETQYF.

On this clone itself: This sample includes further DNA sequences coding for the same CDR3. The rearrangement uses TRBV18 and TRBJ2-5, with D unclear. The CDR3 extends over 14 amino acids. V shed 0 bases and J shed 3 bases, with 8 bases lying between them. Germline V gene sequence: CDR1 KGHSH, CDR2 LQKENI. CDR3 nucleotides: TGTGCCAGCTCACCACCGGGCGGTGAAGAGACCCAGTACTTC. Its translation is CASSPPGGEETQYF.

The gene calls are TRBV4-3 and TRBJ2-3; unclear D gene. Trimming took off 0 bases at V and 1 base at J, with 5 bases between the two ends. Germline CDR1 and CDR2: LGHNA and YSLEER. The CDR3 sequence is 14 residues long. The CDR3 region is CASSQDTGTDTQYF. CDR3 DNA: TGCGCCAGCAGCCAAGATACTGGCACAGATACGCAGTATTTT.

V is TRBV25-1 and J is TRBJ2-1; TRBD2 aligns across 8 bases. The trim removed 3 bases at V and 8 bases at J, leaving 6 bases unmatched. Germline assignment: CDR1 MGHDK and CDR2 SYGVNS. The CDR3 has 14 residues. The CDR3 DNA reads as TGTGCCAGCAGTGATTCTGGGACTAGATATGAGCAGTTCTTC. It encodes CASSDSGTRYEQFF.

This chain links TRBV9 with TRBJ1-2, with a tentative D call TRBD1 (5 bases). Trimming took 2 bases from V and 1 from J, leaving 15 bases between them. Germline V gene data show CDR1 as SGDLS and CDR2 as YYNGEE. The CDR3 contains 16 residues. The CDR3 sequence: CASSVSSGTFNYGYTF. The CDR3 nucleotides read TGTGCCAGCAGCGTTAGTTCAGGGACTTTTAACTATGGCTACACCTTC.

The chain uses TRBV7-2 and TRBJ2-5; maybe TRBD1 (5 bases). Germline assignment: CDR1 SGHTA and CDR2 FQGNSA. V lost 6 bases to trimming and J lost 5 bases, with 16 bases between them. The CDR3 is 14 residues long. The CDR3 nucleotides are TGTGCCAGCAGGCGGAGTCAGGGTCGCGAGACCCAGTACTTC. It specifies CASRRSQGRETQYF.

In this sample, this clone turned up a few times. This sequence joins TRBV30 and TRBJ1-1, with D possibly matching TRBD1 (5 bases). The germline gives CDR1 GTSNPN, CDR2 SVGIG (reference sequence). The length of the CDR3 is 11 residues. The ends were cut back, 1 base at V and 11 bases at J, with 11 bases in the middle. In nucleotides, the CDR3 is TGTGCCTGGAGTGATCTGGGACTGGCTTTCTTT. Translated: CAWSDLGLAFF.

This clone was observed a single time. The chain has TRBV7-2 and TRBJ2-1; either TRBD1 or TRBD2 may fit D (5 bases each). The CDR3 loop spans 13 amino acids. From germline, CDR1 is SGHTA and CDR2 FQGNSA. V was cut by 5 bases and J by 6 bases, with 11 bases left in between. The CDR3 nucleotides are TGTGCCAGCAGCCCCGGGACCATCAATGAGCAGTTCTTC. Translated: CASSPGTINEQFF.

This chain links TRBV27 with TRBJ1-1; TRBD1 matches 8 bases. V dropped 0 bases and J dropped 4; count of bases not matched to a gene: 4. In germline, CDR1 is MNHEY, CDR2 SMNVEV (reference sequence). The CDR3 covers 15 residues. CDR3 nucleotide sequence: TGTGCCAGCAGTTTATCAAGGACAGGGCTCACTGAAGCTTTCTTT. Translated, it gives CASSLSRTGLTEAFF.

This clone was seen only once. This chain links TRBV30 with TRBJ1-1; the D is unclear. Germline-derived CDR1 and CDR2 are GTSNPN and SVGIG (reference sequence). The V gene lost 2 bases and the J gene lost 4 bases, with 11 bases spanning the gap. This CDR3 is 13 amino acids long. The CDR3 DNA is TGTGCCTGGAGTTCATGGGAGGGCACTGAAGCTTTCTTT. Translating gives CAWSSWEGTEAFF.

V usage is TRBV4-3 and J usage is TRBJ2-7; D call uncertain. The CDR3 spans 15 residues. Per germline, CDR1 LGHNA and CDR2 YSLEER. V lost 4 bases and J 6 bases, leaving 19 bases between the germline ends. The CDR3 sequence: CASSPQPGSPSEQYF. CDR3 nucleotides: TGCGCCAGCAGCCCTCAACCCGGGTCTCCAAGCGAGCAGTACTTC.

This chain connects TRBV14 to TRBJ1-2; 9 bases match TRBD1. Germline V gene sequence: CDR1 SGHDN, CDR2 FVKESK. CDR3 length: 14 amino acids. V was pared by 4 bases and J by 9 bases, with 9 bases of the junction left unmatched. For the CDR3, the DNA is TGTGCCAGCAGCCGTCCCGGGACAGGGATTAGCTACACCTTC. It specifies CASSRPGTGISYTF.

The V gene is TRBV28, the J gene TRBJ1-4, with a possible D match to TRBD1 (6 bases). The germline gives CDR1 MDHEN, CDR2 SYDVKM. V lost 4 bases and J 6 bases, leaving 15 bases between the germline ends. CDR3 length equals 15 residues. The CDR3 DNA reads TGTGCCAGCAGTTCCCACGGGGGGCTTGATGAAAAACTGTTTTTT. As protein: CASSSHGGLDEKLFF.

The V gene is TRBV28, the J gene TRBJ1-3; D remains unclear. The CDR3 totals 13 residues. Trimming left V 5 bases short and J 7 bases short, with 12 bases between. CDR1 MDHEN and CDR2 SYDVKM come from the germline V gene. The CDR3 is CASSPPLRNTIYF. Written as DNA, the CDR3 is TGTGCCAGCAGTCCTCCCCTTCGGAACACCATATATTTT.

The chain combines TRBV9 with TRBJ2-7, with D unresolved. V gave up 6 bases and J gave up 3 bases, with 16 bases separating them. This CDR3 contains 14 residues. The germline gives CDR1 SGDLS, CDR2 YYNGEE. CDR3 nucleotide sequence: TGTGCCAGCACCCCACAATCCCACATCTACGAGCAGTACTTC. Translation: CASTPQSHIYEQYF.

The chain links TRBV28 to TRBJ2-7; tentative D call: TRBD1 (6 bases). The CDR3 is 14 amino acids. In germline, CDR1 is MDHEN, CDR2 SYDVKM. V was clipped by 7 bases and J by 2 bases, with 15 bases between them. CDR3 sequence: CASNAQGHPYEQYF. The CDR3 DNA is TGTGCCAGCAATGCGCAGGGGCACCCCTACGAGCAGTACTTC.

The rearrangement joins TRBV2 to TRBJ2-5, with 15 bases matching TRBD2. Germline V gives CDR1 SNHLY, CDR2 FYNNEI. The CDR3 is made up of 15 amino acids. With 6 bases clipped from V and 2 bases from J, the junction kept 1 base outside the gene matches. The CDR3 spells CASRGTSGRQETQYF. Written as DNA, the CDR3 is TGTGCCAGCAGGGGGACTAGCGGGAGGCAAGAGACCCAGTACTTC.

V gene TRBV16 combines with J gene TRBJ1-3; D call uncertain. CDR1 KGHSY and CDR2 FQNENV come from the germline V gene. This CDR3 has 18 residues. The V and J ends lost 0 bases and 0 bases respectively, with 15 bases between them. CDR3 sequence reads: CASSQSAVGIPSGNTIYF. In DNA form, the CDR3 reads TGTGCCAGCAGCCAATCGGCCGTCGGGATCCCCTCTGGAAACACCATATATTTT.

V and J are TRBV7-2 and TRBJ2-7; the D call may be TRBD1 or TRBD2 (7 bases each). Trimming removed 3 bases from V and 4 bases from J, with 13 bases in between. The V gene's germline CDR1 is SGHTA and CDR2 FQGNSA. The CDR3 consists of 14 residues. CDR3 sequence (DNA): TGTGCCAGCAGCTTCCAGGGGGGGGATTACGAGCAGTACTTC. Translation gives CASSFQGGDYEQYF.